These 27 T cell receptor beta chains originate from one sample sequenced in a study of blood T cell repertoires in COVID-19. Clones were sequenced by immunoSEQ multiplex PCR, and TCRdb holds only the in-frame ones, with some missing. The sample records some 170,000 clones, 82% being singletons. The sequenced material came from peripheral blood. These receptors originate from a woman aged 65 to 85 with acute or convalescent COVID-19.

The rearrangement uses TRBV5-1 and TRBJ1-3; a weak D match, TRBD1 (6 bases). CDR1 is SGHRS, CDR2 YFSETQ, per germline. Between the trimmed V and J ends, which lost 4 bases and 0 bases, there was a span of 14 bases. The CDR3 runs to 16 residues. The CDR3 sequence is CASSLGDTYSGNTIYF. The CDR3 nucleotides are TGCGCCAGCAGCCTGGGGGACACTTACTCTGGAAACACCATATATTTT.

The rearrangement uses TRBV24-1 and TRBJ2-1, with 7 bases identical to TRBD2. There are 15 residues in the CDR3. Germline-derived CDR1 and CDR2 are KGHDR and SFDVKD. Unmatched junction bases numbered 10, after V lost 2 bases and J lost 10 bases. In DNA, the CDR3 is TGTGCCACCAGTGATTGGACTAGAGAGGGAGAAGAGCAGTTCTTC. The encoded protein is CATSDWTREGEEQFF.

J is TRBJ1-5 and V is TRBV30, with 8 bases fitting TRBD1. This CDR3 contains 13 residues. J was trimmed by 4 bases and V by 2 bases; bases with no gene match: 1. Germline CDR1 and CDR2: GTSNPN and SVGIG (reference sequence). CDR3 in DNA: TGTGCCTGGAGTTACAGGGGGAATCAGCCCCAGCATTTT. This encodes CAWSYRGNQPQHF.

This clone was observed a handful of times. The CDR3 DNA sequence: TGTGCCAGCAGTCCACAGGGGTTCAACCCCACCACCCAGTATGGCTACACCTTC. This codes for CASSPQGFNPTTQYGYTF. The chain employs TRBV3-1 (or the pseudogene TRBV3-2) and TRBJ1-2; 7 bases map to TRBD1. J lost 5 bases, V lost 6 bases, and 21 bases had no gene match. The germline gives CDR1 LGHDT, CDR2 YNNKEL (reference sequence). This CDR3 has 18 residues.

The chain has TRBV5-4 and TRBJ2-2, with TRBD2 matching over 8 bases. The V gene end was trimmed by 3 bases and the J gene end by 7 bases; junction bases not matched to a gene: 8. The CDR3 is 15 residues long. The germline gives CDR1 SGHNT, CDR2 YYREEE (reference sequence). This CDR3 is CASSSKTSVDGELFF. In DNA, the CDR3 is TGTGCCAGCAGCTCCAAGACTAGCGTCGACGGGGAGCTGTTTTTT.

This clone was detected once. This chain joins TRBV28 and TRBJ2-1; D may be TRBD1 (5 bases). Germline V gives CDR1 MDHEN, CDR2 SYDVKM. Deletions cut 10 bases from V and 7 bases from J, with 11 bases between. The CDR3 is 11 residues long. CDR3 sequence reads: CAIKAGNEQFF. CDR3 nucleotides: TGTGCCATTAAGGCAGGGAATGAGCAGTTCTTC. Combining the CDR3 with reference TRBV28 and TRBJ2-1 gives the whole variable domain DVKVTQSSRYLVKRTGEKVFLECVQDMDHENMFWYRQDPGLGLRLIYFSYDVKMKEKGDIPEGYSVSREKKERFSLILESASTNQTSMYLCAIKAGNEQFFGPGTRLTVL.

This clone was recorded only once. The chain joins TRBV28 to TRBJ1-5; maybe TRBD1 (5 bases). This CDR3 comprises 12 residues. Trimming took off 9 bases at V and 6 bases at J, with 12 bases between the two ends. Germline V CDR1 and CDR2: MDHEN, SYDVKM. CDR3 in amino acids: CARGTGGQPQHF. Written as DNA, the CDR3 is TGTGCCAGGGGGACGGGGGGTCAGCCCCAGCATTTT.

The CDR3 loop is CASSPQQAGEKLFF. The CDR3, as DNA: TGTGCCAGCTCACCACAACAGGCTGGTGAAAAACTGTTTTTT. The chain joins TRBV18 to TRBJ1-4; D is possibly TRBD1 (5 bases). Per the germline V gene, CDR1 is KGHSH and CDR2 is LQKENI. Trimming took 1 base from V and 7 from J, leaving 10 bases between them. The CDR3 length is 14 residues.

The CDR3 region has the DNA TGCGCCAGCAGTCCAGGGGGCTGGTTCTATGGCTACACCTTC. Its protein product is CASSPGGWFYGYTF. V is TRBV4-3 and J is TRBJ1-2; 8 bases match TRBD1. The V and J ends lost 6 bases and 4 bases, in that order; junction bases with no gene match: 7. This CDR3 region has 14 residues. Germline loops: CDR1 LGHNA, CDR2 YSLEER.

This clone was picked up a small number of times. This chain connects TRBV9 to TRBJ1-2; TRBD1 matches at 7 bases. The CDR3 is 17 amino acids. The germline CDR1 and CDR2 sequences are SGDLS and YYNGEE. Unmatched junction bases numbered 12, after V lost 0 bases and J lost 4 bases. This CDR3 reads CASSVDAGGRHSYGYTF. CDR3 DNA sequence: TGTGCCAGCAGCGTAGATGCAGGGGGACGTCATAGCTATGGCTACACCTTC.

CDR3 DNA sequence: TGCGCCAGCAGCCAAAGGACTAGCGGAGGCACAGATACGCAGTATTTT. It translates to CASSQRTSGGTDTQYF. The gene calls are TRBV4-3 and TRBJ2-3; 10 bases map to TRBD2. Unmatched junction bases numbered 3, after V lost 2 bases and J lost 1 base. This CDR3 has 16 residues. CDR1 is LGHNA, CDR2 YSLEER, per germline.

The rearrangement links TRBV5-1 to TRBJ2-6; D may be TRBD1 (6 bases). Per germline, CDR1 SGHRS and CDR2 YFSETQ. Trimming took off 4 bases at V and 1 base at J, with 15 bases between the two ends. The CDR3 has 17 residues. In DNA, the CDR3 is TGCGCCAGCAGCGGGGGCGCCACCGCATCTGGGGCCAACGTCCTGACTTTC. Amino acid sequence: CASSGGATASGANVLTF.

The count of this clone is one. The chain combines TRBV19 with TRBJ2-1, with 8 bases lining up with TRBD2. In germline, CDR1 is LNHDA, CDR2 SQIVND (reference sequence). V lost 3 bases and J lost 5; bases outside the gene matches: 9. The length of the CDR3 is 16 residues. For the CDR3, the DNA is TGTGCCAGTAGTATTAGGCCTAGCGGGCTTAACAATGAGCAGTTCTTC. Translated: CASSIRPSGLNNEQFF.

In this sample, this clone turned up a few times. The DNA of the CDR3 is TGTGCCAGCAGTACTCCCTTTTCTCGGGTGACGATAAACTATGGCTACACCTTC. This translates into CASSTPFSRVTINYGYTF. This chain links TRBV28 with TRBJ1-2; the D is unclear. Germline CDR1 MDHEN, CDR2 SYDVKM. The CDR3 spans 18 residues. V lost 5 bases and J 2 bases, leaving 24 bases between the germline ends.

This chain joins TRBV5-8 and TRBJ1-2, with D perhaps matching TRBD1 (5 bases). CDR3 length: 14 amino acids. With 7 bases removed from V and 3 bases from J, the gap between germline ends came to 16 bases. In germline, CDR1 is SGHTS, CDR2 YDEGEE. CDR3 sequence reads: CASRLSGDDYGYTF. CDR3 in DNA: TGTGCCAGCCGTCTATCGGGGGATGACTATGGCTACACCTTC.

The chain is built from TRBV6-5 and TRBJ2-1; 7 bases line up with TRBD1. Losses at the gene ends were 6 bases for V and 1 base for J; bases not matched to a gene: 6. The CDR3 consists of 15 residues. Germline V CDR1 and CDR2: MNHEY, SVGAGI. This chain's CDR3 is CASSWDSASYNEQFF. CDR3 sequence (DNA): TGTGCCAGCAGCTGGGACAGTGCATCCTACAATGAGCAGTTCTTC.

V gene TRBV6-4 combines with J gene TRBJ1-2; 9 positions match TRBD1. Germline CDR1 is MRHNA and CDR2 is SNTAGT. The CDR3 is made up of 14 amino acids. With 6 bases clipped from V and 4 bases from J, the junction kept 6 bases outside the gene matches. For the CDR3, the DNA is TGTGCCAGCAGGCCGGGACAGGGTACCTATGGCTACACCTTC. As protein: CASRPGQGTYGYTF.

The chain is built from TRBV5-1 and TRBJ1-4, with 9 bases identical to TRBD1. Looked up from germline, CDR1 is SGHRS and CDR2 is YFSETQ. The CDR3 runs 15 residues. The ends lost 4 bases at V and 5 bases at J; junction bases unmatched: 6. CDR3 sequence: CASSASGTGNEKLFF. DNA of the CDR3: TGCGCCAGCAGCGCGTCCGGGACAGGGAATGAAAAACTGTTTTTT.

The chain links TRBV7-2 to TRBJ1-2; TRBD1 aligns across 7 bases. Germline V gene data show CDR1 as SGHTA and CDR2 as FQGNSA. This CDR3 region has 14 residues. The V and J ends lost 8 bases and 6 bases, in that order; junction bases with no gene match: 12. CDR3 in DNA: TGTGCCAGCCGTCTCTACACAGGGACAGATGGCTACACCTTC. Protein product: CASRLYTGTDGYTF.

The J gene is TRBJ2-1, the V gene TRBV30; the D gene is possibly TRBD2 (5 bases). Trimming removed 0 bases at V and 2 bases at J, with 8 bases between. The CDR3 is 14 residues long. CDR1 is GTSNPN and CDR2 is SVGIG in the germline V gene (reference sequence). For the CDR3, the DNA is TGTGCCTGGAGTGTAGCGAGGGCCTACAATGAGCAGTTCTTC. This sequence encodes CAWSVARAYNEQFF.

V gene TRBV6-2 or TRBV6-3 combines with J gene TRBJ2-5; 12 positions match TRBD2. The length of the CDR3 is 15 residues. With V trimmed by 4 bases and J by 6 bases, 6 bases remained unmatched. Germline lookup yields CDR1 MNHEY and CDR2 SVGEGT. This CDR3 is CASSSLAGGRQTQYF. In DNA form, the CDR3 reads TGTGCCAGCAGTTCTCTAGCGGGGGGGAGGCAGACCCAGTACTTC.

This clone was observed at least ten times. The V and J genes are TRBV28 and TRBJ2-7, with 7 nucleotides matching TRBD2. The J segment lost 4 bases and the V segment lost 4 bases, leaving 28 bases of the junction unmatched. This CDR3 comprises 21 residues. The germline gives CDR1 MDHEN, CDR2 SYDVKM. The CDR3 is CASSSIGLRLRTGGVTYEQYF. The CDR3 region has the DNA TGTGCCAGCAGTTCGATCGGGCTGAGATTACGCACGGGAGGTGTAACGTACGAGCAGTACTTC.

This clone was seen only once. The chain combines TRBV5-1 with TRBJ2-1; D ambiguous. V lost 0 bases, J lost 0 bases, and 7 bases lay in between. CDR3 length: 15 residues. Germline-derived CDR1 and CDR2 are SGHRS and YFSETQ. The CDR3 DNA is TGCGCCAGCAGCTTGGACTTTACCTCCTACAATGAGCAGTTCTTC. This gives the protein CASSLDFTSYNEQFF.

This clone was seen a handful of times. The chain has TRBV7-3 and TRBJ2-3; 10 bases align to TRBD1. Germline V gene sequence: CDR1 SGHTA, CDR2 FQGTGA. There are 15 residues in the CDR3. Germline trimming cut 5 bases from V and 5 bases from J; bases unmatched to any gene: 7. The CDR3 here is CASSLGQGGKDTQYF. The CDR3 coding sequence is TGTGCCAGCAGCCTCGGACAGGGGGGTAAAGATACGCAGTATTTT. Filled out from reference TRBV7-3 and TRBJ2-3, the complete variable domain reads GAGVSQTPSNKVTEKGKYVELRCDPISGHTALYWYRQSLGQGPEFLIYFQGTGAADDSGLPNDRFFAVRPEGSVSTLKIQRTERGDSAVYLCASSLGQGGKDTQYFGPGTRLTVL.

To note about this clone: The same CDR3 is also encoded by other DNA sequences in this sample. The CDR3 here is CASRRSGNYGYTF. DNA of the CDR3: TGTGCCAGCAGGCGCTCCGGGAACTATGGCTACACCTTC. This chain uses TRBV6-5 with TRBJ1-2; D call uncertain. Germline V gene data show CDR1 as MNHEY and CDR2 as SVGAGI. V gave up 6 bases and J gave up 2 bases, with 10 bases separating them. The CDR3 extends over 13 amino acids.

This chain connects TRBV7-2 to TRBJ1-2; TRBD1 aligns across 9 bases. The CDR3 sequence is 16 residues long. CDR1 is SGHTA, CDR2 FQGNSA, per germline. Germline trimming cut 5 bases from V and 8 bases from J; bases unmatched to any gene: 15. The CDR3 region is CASSGGPGQGREGYTF. The DNA for the CDR3 is TGTGCCAGCAGCGGGGGCCCGGGACAGGGAAGAGAGGGCTACACCTTC.

The gene calls are TRBV6-2 or TRBV6-3 and TRBJ2-2, with a possible D match to TRBD2 (5 bases). Trimming cost V 6 bases and J 0 bases, with 11 bases left between them. The germline V gene has CDR1 MNHEY and CDR2 SVGEGT. This CDR3 spans 15 amino acids. The CDR3 DNA reads TGTGCCAGCAGCAGAGACGGGACGAACACCGGGGAGCTGTTTTTT. This gives the protein CASSRDGTNTGELFF.